This T cell receptor beta chain was retrieved from a study of technical replicates of blood from a few donors. CDR3 size: 13 residues. Trimming cost V 4 bases and J 6 bases; bases outside gene matches: 5. Germline-derived CDR1 and CDR2 are MDHEN and SYDVKM. The repertoire was sequenced with immunoSEQ multiplex PCR; TCRdb's copy has only in-frame clones and lacks some. The table lists fewer than 85,000 clones, just under 95% of them singletons. The sample consisted of T cells isolated from PBMCs. The source of this sequence is a human donor in good health. The J gene is TRBJ2-7, the V gene TRBV28, with 8 positions matching TRBD1. CDR3 protein: CASSSMTGAEQYF. In nucleotides, the CDR3 is TGTGCCAGCAGTTCAATGACAGGGGCCGAGCAGTACTTC.